This T cell receptor (beta chain) originates from a study of technical replicates of blood from a handful of donors. CDR1 and CDR2 (germline): DFQATT, SNEGSKA (reference sequence). The CDR3 spans 10 residues. V was trimmed by 4 bases and J by 9 bases, leaving 8 bases between them. The data were produced by immunoSEQ multiplex PCR, yet TCRdb's version contains in-frame clones alone and is incomplete. The data show tens of thousands of clones, with roughly nine tenths seen just once and more than 0.2% held by the top ten. The source of this sequence is a human donor in good health. Specimen: T cells isolated from PBMCs. The V gene is TRBV20-1, the J gene TRBJ2-3; D is ambiguous. The CDR3 nucleotides read TGCAGTGCTACCTTCGTAACGCAGTATTTT. The encoded protein is CSATFVTQYF.